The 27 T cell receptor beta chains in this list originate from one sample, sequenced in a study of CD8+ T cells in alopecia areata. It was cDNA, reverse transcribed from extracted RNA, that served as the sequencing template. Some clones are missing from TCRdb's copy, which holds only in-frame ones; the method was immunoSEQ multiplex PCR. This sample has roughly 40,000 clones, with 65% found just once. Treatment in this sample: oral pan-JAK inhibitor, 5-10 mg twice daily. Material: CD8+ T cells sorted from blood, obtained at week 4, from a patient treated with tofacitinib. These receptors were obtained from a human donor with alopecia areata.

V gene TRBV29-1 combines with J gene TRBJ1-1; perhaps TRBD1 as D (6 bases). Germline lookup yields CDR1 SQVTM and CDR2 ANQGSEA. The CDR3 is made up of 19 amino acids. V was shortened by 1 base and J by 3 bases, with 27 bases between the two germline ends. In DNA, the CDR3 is TGCAGCGTTGAAGGATTTCACAGGGAAAGGGGAACCGCAGACACTGAAGCTTTCTTT. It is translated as CSVEGFHRERGTADTEAFF.

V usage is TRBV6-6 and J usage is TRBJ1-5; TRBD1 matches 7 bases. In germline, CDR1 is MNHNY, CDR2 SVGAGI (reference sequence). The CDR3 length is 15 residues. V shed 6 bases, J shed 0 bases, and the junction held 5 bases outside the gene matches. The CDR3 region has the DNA TGTGCCAGCAGCTTTGGGACAGCTAGCAATCAGCCCCAGCATTTT. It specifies CASSFGTASNQPQHF.

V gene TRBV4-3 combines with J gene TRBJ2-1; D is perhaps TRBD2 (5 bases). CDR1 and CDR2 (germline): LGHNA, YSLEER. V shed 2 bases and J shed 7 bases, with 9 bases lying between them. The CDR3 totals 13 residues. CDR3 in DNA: TGCGCCAGCAGCCAATACCCGGGGAATGAGCAGTTCTTC. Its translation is CASSQYPGNEQFF.

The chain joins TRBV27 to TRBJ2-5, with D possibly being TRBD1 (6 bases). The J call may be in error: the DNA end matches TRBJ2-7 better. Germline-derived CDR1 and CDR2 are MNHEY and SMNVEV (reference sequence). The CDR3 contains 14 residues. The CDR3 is CASSFRPGAVEQYF. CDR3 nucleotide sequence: TGTGCCAGCAGTTTCCGACCAGGGGCGGTCGAGCAGTACTTC.

The DNA for the CDR3 is TGTGCCAGCAGCCAAGAACAGAGGAGCTCCTACGAGCAGTACTTC. Residues: CASSQEQRSSYEQYF. The chain joins TRBV14 to TRBJ2-7; D is undetermined. V was clipped by 0 bases and J by 0 bases, with 9 bases between them. Looked up from germline, CDR1 is SGHDN and CDR2 is FVKESK. The CDR3 length is 15 residues.

CDR3: CASSQDTRGSNQPQHF. The CDR3 DNA is TGCGCCAGCAGCCAAGATACGCGGGGGAGCAATCAGCCCCAGCATTTT. J is TRBJ1-5 and V is TRBV4-3, with D possibly being TRBD1 (5 bases). Germline lookup yields CDR1 LGHNA and CDR2 YSLEER. The V end lost 0 bases, the J end lost 1 base, and 10 bases lay between the germline ends. The CDR3 covers 16 residues.

The CDR3 DNA sequence: TGCGCCAGCAGTGAGTCTTGGACAGGTCCTCATGGCTACACCTTC. This sequence encodes CASSESWTGPHGYTF. The J gene is TRBJ1-2, the V gene TRBV10-2; 7 nucleotides align to TRBD1. V shed 0 bases, J shed 6 bases, and the junction held 7 bases outside the gene matches. The CDR3 consists of 15 residues. Germline V lookup: CDR1 WSHSY, CDR2 SAAADI.

The chain's CDR3 is CASSYSDNEQFF. The CDR3 coding sequence is TGTGCCAGCAGTTACTCGGACAATGAGCAGTTCTTC. This sequence joins TRBV6-6 and TRBJ2-1; D remains unclear. Germline loops: CDR1 MNHNY, CDR2 SVGAGI (reference sequence). Deletions cut 0 bases from V and 5 bases from J, with 2 bases between. The CDR3 is 12 amino acids.

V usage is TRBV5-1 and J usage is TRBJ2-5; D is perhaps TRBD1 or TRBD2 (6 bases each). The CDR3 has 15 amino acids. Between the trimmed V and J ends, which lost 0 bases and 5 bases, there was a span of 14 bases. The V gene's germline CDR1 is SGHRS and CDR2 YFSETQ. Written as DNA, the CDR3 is TGCGCCAGCAGCTTGGAAGGGGGGCTTTTGGAGACCCAGTACTTC. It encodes CASSLEGGLLETQYF.

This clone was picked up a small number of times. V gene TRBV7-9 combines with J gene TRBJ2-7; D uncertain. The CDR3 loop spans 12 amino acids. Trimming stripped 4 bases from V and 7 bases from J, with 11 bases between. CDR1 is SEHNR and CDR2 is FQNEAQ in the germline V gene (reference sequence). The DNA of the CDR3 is TGTGCCAGCAGCTCATCCCCCAGGGAGCAGTACTTC. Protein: CASSSSPREQYF.

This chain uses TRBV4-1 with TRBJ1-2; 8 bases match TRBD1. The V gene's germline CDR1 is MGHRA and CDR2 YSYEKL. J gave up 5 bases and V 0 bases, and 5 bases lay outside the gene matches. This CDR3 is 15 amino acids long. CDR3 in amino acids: CASSQEQGASYGYTF. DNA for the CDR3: TGCGCCAGCAGCCAAGAGCAGGGGGCGAGTTATGGCTACACCTTC.

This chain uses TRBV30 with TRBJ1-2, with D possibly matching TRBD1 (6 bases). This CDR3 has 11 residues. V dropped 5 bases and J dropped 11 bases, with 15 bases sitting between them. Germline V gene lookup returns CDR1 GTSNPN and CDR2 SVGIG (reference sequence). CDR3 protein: CAWLSGERYTF. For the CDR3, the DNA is TGTGCCTGGTTGTCAGGGGAGAGGTACACCTTC.

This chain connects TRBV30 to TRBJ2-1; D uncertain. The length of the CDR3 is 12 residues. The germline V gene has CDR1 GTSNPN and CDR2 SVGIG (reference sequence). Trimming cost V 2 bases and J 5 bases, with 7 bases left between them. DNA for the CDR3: TGTGCCTGGAGTATCTATAACAATGAGCAGTTCTTC. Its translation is CAWSIYNNEQFF.

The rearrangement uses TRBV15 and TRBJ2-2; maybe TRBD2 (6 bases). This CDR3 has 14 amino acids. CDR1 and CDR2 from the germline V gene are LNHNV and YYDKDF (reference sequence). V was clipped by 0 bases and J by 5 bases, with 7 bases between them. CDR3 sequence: CATSRDGRTGELFF. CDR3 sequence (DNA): TGTGCCACCAGCAGAGATGGGAGGACCGGGGAGCTGTTTTTT.

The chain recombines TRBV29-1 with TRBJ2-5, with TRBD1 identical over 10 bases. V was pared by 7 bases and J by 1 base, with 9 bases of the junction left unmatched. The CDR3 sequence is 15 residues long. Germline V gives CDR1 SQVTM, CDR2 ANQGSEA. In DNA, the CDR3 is TGCAGCGGTAATGGCCGGGACAGGGGCCAAGAGACCCAGTACTTC. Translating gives CSGNGRDRGQETQYF.

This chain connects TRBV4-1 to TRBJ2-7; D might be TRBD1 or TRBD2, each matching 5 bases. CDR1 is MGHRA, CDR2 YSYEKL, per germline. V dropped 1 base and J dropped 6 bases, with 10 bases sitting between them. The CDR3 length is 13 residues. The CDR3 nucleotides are TGCGCCAGCAGCCAAGGAGAGGGACGCGAGCAGTACTTC. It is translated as CASSQGEGREQYF.

The CDR3 sequence is CASSLIRTGRTGELFF. The CDR3 DNA is TGTGCCAGCAGCTTAATTCGGACGGGGCGGACCGGGGAGCTGTTTTTT. This rearrangement joins TRBV7-9 to TRBJ2-2; D could derive from TRBD1 or TRBD2 (5 bases each). CDR1 SEHNR and CDR2 FQNEAQ come from the germline V gene (reference sequence). CDR3 length: 16 residues. With 2 bases removed from V and 5 bases from J, the gap between germline ends came to 15 bases.

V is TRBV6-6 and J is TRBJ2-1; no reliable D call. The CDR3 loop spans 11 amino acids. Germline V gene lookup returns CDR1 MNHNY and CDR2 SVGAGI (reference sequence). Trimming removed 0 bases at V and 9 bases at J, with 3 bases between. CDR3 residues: CASSYSGEQFF. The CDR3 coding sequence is TGTGCCAGCAGTTACTCGGGTGAGCAGTTCTTC.

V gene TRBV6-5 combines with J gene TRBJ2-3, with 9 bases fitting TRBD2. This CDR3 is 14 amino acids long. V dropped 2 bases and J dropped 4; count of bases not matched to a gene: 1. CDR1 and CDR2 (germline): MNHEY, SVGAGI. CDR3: CASSYGGGADTQYF. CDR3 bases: TGTGCCAGCAGTTACGGCGGGGGGGCAGATACGCAGTATTTT.

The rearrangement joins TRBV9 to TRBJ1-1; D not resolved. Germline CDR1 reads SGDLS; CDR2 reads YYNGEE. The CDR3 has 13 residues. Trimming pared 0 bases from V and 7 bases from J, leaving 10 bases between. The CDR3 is CASSVVGRGEAFF. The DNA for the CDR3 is TGTGCCAGCAGCGTAGTTGGTCGCGGTGAAGCTTTCTTT.

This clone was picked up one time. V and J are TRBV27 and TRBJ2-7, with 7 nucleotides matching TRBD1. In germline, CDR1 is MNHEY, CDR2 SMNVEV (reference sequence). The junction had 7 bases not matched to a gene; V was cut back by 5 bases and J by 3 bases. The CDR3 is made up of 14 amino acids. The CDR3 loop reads CASSPWTGGYEQYF. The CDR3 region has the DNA TGTGCCAGCAGTCCATGGACAGGCGGCTACGAGCAGTACTTC.

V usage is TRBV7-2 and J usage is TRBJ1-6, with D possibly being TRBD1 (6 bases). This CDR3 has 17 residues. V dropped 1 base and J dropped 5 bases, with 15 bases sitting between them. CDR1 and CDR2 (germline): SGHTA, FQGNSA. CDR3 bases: TGTGCCAGCAGCTTAGGGGGCAGGGGATATCATAATTCACCCCTCCACTTT. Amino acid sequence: CASSLGGRGYHNSPLHF.

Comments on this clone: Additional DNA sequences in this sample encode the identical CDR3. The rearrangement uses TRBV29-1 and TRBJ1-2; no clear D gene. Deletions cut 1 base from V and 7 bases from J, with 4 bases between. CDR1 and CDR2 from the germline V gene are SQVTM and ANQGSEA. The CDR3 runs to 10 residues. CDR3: CSVEGSGYTF. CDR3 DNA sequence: TGCAGCGTTGAAGGAAGTGGCTACACCTTC.

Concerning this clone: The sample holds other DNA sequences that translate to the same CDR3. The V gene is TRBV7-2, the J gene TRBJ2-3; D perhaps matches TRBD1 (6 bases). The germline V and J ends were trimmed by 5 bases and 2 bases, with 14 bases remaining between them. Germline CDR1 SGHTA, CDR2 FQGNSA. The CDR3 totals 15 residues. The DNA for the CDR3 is TGTGCCAGCAGCCCCCGGGACAACCCCACAGATACGCAGTATTTT. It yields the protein CASSPRDNPTDTQYF.

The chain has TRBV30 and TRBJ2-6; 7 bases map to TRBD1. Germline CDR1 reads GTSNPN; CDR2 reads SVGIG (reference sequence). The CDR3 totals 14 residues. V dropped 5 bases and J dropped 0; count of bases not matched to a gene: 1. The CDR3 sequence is CAWGQASGANVLTF. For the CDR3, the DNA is TGTGCCTGGGGACAGGCCTCTGGGGCCAACGTCCTGACTTTC.

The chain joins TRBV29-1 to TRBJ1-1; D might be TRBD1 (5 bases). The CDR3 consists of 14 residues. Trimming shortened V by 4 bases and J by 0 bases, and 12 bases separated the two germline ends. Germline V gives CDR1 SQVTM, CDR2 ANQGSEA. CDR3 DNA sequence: TGCAGCGTTGTAGAATCAGGGATGAACACTGAAGCTTTCTTT. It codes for CSVVESGMNTEAFF.

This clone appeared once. The CDR3 DNA follows: TGTGCCTGGAGTGAAGGGTTGGGAACTGAAGCTTTCTTT. Amino acid sequence: CAWSEGLGTEAFF. This chain links TRBV30 with TRBJ1-1, with D uncertain. V lost 1 base and J 5 bases, leaving 11 bases between the germline ends. This CDR3 comprises 13 residues. The germline gives CDR1 GTSNPN, CDR2 SVGIG (reference sequence). Variable domain in full (rest from reference TRBV30 and TRBJ1-1): SQTIHQWPATLVQPVGSPLSLECTVEGTSNPNLYWYRQAAGRGLQLLFYSVGIGQISSEVPQNLSASRPQDRQFILSSKKLLLSDSGFYLCAWSEGLGTEAFFGQGTRLTVV.